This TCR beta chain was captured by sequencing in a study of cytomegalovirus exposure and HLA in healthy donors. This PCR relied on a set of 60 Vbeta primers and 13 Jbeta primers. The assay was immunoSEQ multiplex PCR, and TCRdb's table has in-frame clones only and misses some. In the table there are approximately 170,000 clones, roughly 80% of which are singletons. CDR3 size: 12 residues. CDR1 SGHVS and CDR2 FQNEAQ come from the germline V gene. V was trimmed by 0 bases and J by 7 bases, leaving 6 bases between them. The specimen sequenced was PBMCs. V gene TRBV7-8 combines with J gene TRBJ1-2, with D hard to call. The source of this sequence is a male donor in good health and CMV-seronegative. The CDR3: CASSLATAGYTF. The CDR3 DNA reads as TGTGCCAGCAGCTTAGCTACAGCTGGCTACACCTTC.